This T cell receptor beta chain was identified during a study of memory CD8 T cells in hepatitis C reinfection. Whole-study context: Pre-reinfection sampling occurred 55 to 20 weeks ahead of detected reinfection.

Time point in this sample: pre-reinfection, 55 to 20 weeks before reinfection detection. Sorted cells were sequenced directly ex vivo without any in vitro expansion. Donors were people who inject drugs in the Montreal HEPCO cohort. General study findings and limits: Conclusions on public clonotypes and secondary clearance were not definitive with about 5 donors.

The protocol was immunoSEQ multiplex PCR, while the TCRdb copy is restricted to in-frame clones and leaves out a portion. Here the sample spans tens of thousands of clones, just under 90% being singletons. On this clone itself: The antigen is undetermined.

V was clipped by 7 bases and J by 4 bases; unmatched bases: 6. The CDR3 has 13 amino acids. Germline V gene lookup returns CDR1 MNHEY and CDR2 SVGAGI. The sequence came from a man aged 18 to 29 with hepatitis C virus infection. The chain has TRBV6-5 and TRBJ1-1, with 7 bases that match TRBD1. Specimen: naive CD8+ T cells sorted from blood. In DNA form, the CDR3 reads TGTGCCAGCAACCAGGGGGTTAGCACTGAAGCTTTCTTT. This sequence encodes CASNQGVSTEAFF.